The clone carrying this T cell receptor (beta chain) was observed once. The antigen is not known. The data are from a study of cytomegalovirus exposure and HLA in healthy donors. As for the study in general: Ancestry clustering placed around four fifths of around 400 genotyped donors in the Caucasian-associated cluster. Study-level results: Follow-up analysis found HLA locus-dependent TCR association rates, highest for DRB1 and lowest for HLA-C.

The length of the CDR3 is 15 residues. From germline, CDR1 is SGDLS and CDR2 YYNGEE. The V and J ends lost 4 bases and 0 bases, in that order; junction bases with no gene match: 1. A multiplex PCR was run with 60 Vbeta primers and 13 Jbeta primers. Sequencing used immunoSEQ multiplex PCR; TCRdb keeps in-frame clones, though not all of them. The data hold 97,000 or so clones, with roughly 80% observed a single time. The V call is TRBV9, the J call TRBJ2-3; 11 bases agree with TRBD2. The clonotype comes from a male donor in good health and CMV-seropositive. The specimen sequenced was PBMCs. Here the CDR3 DNA reads TGTGCCAGCAGCCCTAGCGGGGGGAGCACAGATACGCAGTATTTT. This gives the protein CASSPSGGSTDTQYF.